This T cell receptor beta chain was sequenced for a study of blood T cell repertoires in COVID-19. Whole-study context: The analysed material was cDNA or gDNA that came from T cells, B-cell-depleted T cells, or PBMCs.

This clone was counted a few times. Original processing notes: The authors estimated nucleated cell counts from reference gene primer amplification. The data were produced by immunoSEQ multiplex PCR, yet TCRdb's version contains in-frame clones alone and is incomplete. V, J and clone size are taken as reported in that table, and D and trimming were inferred from the DNA itself. Of roughly 120,000 clones in the sample, more than 80% were seen once. In germline, CDR1 is KGHSH, CDR2 LQKENI. This CDR3 has 14 amino acids. With 3 bases clipped from V and 2 bases from J, the junction kept 1 base outside the gene matches.

The J gene is TRBJ2-7, the V gene TRBV18, with 10 bases fitting TRBD2. Sequenced sample: peripheral blood. The sequence derives from a woman aged 50 to 60 with acute or convalescent COVID-19. CDR3 in DNA: TGTGCCAGCTCACCGGGACTAGCGACCTACGAGCAGTACTTC. Translation: CASSPGLATYEQYF. Using reference TRBV18 and TRBJ2-7 for the parts outside the CDR3, the full variable domain is NAGVMQNPRHLVRRRGQEARLRCSPMKGHSHVYWYRQLPEEGLKFMVYLQKENIIDESGMPKERFSAEFPKEGPSILRIQQVVRGDSAAYFCASSPGLATYEQYFGPGTRLTVT.